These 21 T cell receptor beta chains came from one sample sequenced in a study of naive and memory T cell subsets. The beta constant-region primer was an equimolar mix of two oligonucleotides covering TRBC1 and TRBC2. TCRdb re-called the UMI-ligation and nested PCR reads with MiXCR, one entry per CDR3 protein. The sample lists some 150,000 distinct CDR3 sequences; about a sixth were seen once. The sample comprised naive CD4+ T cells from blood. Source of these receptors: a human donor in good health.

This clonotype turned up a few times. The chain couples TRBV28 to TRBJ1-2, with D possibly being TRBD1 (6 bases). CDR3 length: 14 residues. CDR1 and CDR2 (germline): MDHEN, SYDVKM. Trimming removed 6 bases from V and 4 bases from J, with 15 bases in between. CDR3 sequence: CASRPEGGLYGYTF. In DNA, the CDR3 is TGTGCCAGCAGACCTGAGGGGGGCCTCTATGGCTACACCTTC.

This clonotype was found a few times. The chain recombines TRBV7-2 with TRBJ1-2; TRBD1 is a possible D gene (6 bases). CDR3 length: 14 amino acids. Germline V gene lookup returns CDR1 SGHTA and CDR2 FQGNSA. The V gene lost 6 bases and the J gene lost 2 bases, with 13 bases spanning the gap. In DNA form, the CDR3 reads TGTGCCAGCAGAGTCACGCAGGGGAACTATGGCTACACCTTC. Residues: CASRVTQGNYGYTF.

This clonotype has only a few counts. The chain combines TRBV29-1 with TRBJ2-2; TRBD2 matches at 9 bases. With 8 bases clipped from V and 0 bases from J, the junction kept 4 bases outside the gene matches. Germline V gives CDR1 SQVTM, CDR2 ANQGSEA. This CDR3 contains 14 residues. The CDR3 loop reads CSTASGTNTGELFF. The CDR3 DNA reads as TGCAGCACCGCTAGCGGGACGAACACCGGGGAGCTGTTTTTT.

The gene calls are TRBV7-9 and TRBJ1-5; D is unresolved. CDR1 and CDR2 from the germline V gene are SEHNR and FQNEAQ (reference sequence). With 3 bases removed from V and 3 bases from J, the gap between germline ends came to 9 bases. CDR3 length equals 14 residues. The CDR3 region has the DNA TGTGCCAGCAGCTTGGGCTTTATCAATCAGCCCCAGCATTTT. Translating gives CASSLGFINQPQHF.

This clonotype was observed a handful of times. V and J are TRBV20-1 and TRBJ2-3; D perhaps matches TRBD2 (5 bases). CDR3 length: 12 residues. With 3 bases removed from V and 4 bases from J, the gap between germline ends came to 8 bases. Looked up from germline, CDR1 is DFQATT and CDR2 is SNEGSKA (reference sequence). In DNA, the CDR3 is TGCAGTGCTAGGCCGGGGTCAGATACGCAGTATTTT. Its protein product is CSARPGSDTQYF.

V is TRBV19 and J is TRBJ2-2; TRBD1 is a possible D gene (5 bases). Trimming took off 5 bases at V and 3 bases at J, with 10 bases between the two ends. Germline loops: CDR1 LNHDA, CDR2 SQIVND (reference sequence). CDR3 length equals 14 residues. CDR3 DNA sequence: TGTGCCAGTAGTCATCCAGGGTACACCGGGGAGCTGTTTTTT. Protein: CASSHPGYTGELFF.

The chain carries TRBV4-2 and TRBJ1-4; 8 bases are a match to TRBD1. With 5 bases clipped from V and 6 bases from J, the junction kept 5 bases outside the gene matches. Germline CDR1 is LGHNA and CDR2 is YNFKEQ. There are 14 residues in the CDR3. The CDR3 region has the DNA TGTGCCAGCAGCAGACAGGGGTTTGATGAAAAACTGTTTTTT. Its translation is CASSRQGFDEKLFF.

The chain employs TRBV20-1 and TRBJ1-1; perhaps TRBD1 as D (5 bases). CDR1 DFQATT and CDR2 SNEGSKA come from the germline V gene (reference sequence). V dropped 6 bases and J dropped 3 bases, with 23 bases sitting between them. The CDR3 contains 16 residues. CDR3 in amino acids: CSALPIHRREDTEAFF. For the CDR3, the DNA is TGCAGTGCCCTACCCATCCACCGCAGGGAGGACACTGAAGCTTTCTTT.

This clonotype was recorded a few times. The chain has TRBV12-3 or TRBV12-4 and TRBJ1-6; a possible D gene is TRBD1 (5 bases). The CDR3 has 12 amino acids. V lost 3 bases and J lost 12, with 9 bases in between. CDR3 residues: CASSLERGPLHF. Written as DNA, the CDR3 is TGTGCCAGCAGTTTGGAAAGGGGACCCCTCCACTTT.

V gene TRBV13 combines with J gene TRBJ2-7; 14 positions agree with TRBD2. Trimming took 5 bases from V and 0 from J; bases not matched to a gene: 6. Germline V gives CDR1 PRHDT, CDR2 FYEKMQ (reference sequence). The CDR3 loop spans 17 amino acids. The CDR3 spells CASSEGTSGRYSYEQYF. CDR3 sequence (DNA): TGTGCCAGCAGCGAGGGGACTAGCGGGAGATACTCCTACGAGCAGTACTTC.

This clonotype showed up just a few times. Written as DNA, the CDR3 is TGTGCCAGCAGACCGGGCCTCAGGCAAGGTTATGAGCAGTTCTTC. Its protein is CASRPGLRQGYEQFF. The chain couples TRBV12-3 or TRBV12-4 to TRBJ2-1; D uncertain. The CDR3 sequence is 15 residues long. V lost 6 bases and J 8 bases, leaving 20 bases between the germline ends.

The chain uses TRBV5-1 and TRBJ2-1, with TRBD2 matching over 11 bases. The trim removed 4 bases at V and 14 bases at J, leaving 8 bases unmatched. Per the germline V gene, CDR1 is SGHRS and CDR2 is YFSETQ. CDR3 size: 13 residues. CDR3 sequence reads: CASSPQLAGVEFF. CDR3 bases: TGCGCCAGCAGCCCGCAACTAGCGGGGGTTGAGTTCTTC.

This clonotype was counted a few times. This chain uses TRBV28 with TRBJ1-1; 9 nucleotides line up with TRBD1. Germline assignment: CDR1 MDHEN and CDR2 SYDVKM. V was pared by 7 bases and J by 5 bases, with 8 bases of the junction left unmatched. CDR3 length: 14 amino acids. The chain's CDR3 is CASIPGQGQTEAFF. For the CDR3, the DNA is TGTGCCAGCATTCCGGGACAGGGTCAGACTGAAGCTTTCTTT.

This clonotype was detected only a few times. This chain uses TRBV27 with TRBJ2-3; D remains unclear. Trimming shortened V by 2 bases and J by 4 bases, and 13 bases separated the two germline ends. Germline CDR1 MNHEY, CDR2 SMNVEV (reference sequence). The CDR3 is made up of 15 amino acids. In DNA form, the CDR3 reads TGTGCCAGCAGTTTAGAAGGCTGGGGTTCAGATACGCAGTATTTT. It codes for CASSLEGWGSDTQYF.

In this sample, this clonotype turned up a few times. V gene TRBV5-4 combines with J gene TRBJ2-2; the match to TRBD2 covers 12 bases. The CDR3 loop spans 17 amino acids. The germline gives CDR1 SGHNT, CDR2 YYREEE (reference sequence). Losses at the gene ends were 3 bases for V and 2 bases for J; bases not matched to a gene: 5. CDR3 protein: CASSSRLAGVNTGELFF. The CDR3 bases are TGTGCCAGCAGCTCCCGACTAGCGGGAGTTAACACCGGGGAGCTGTTTTTT.

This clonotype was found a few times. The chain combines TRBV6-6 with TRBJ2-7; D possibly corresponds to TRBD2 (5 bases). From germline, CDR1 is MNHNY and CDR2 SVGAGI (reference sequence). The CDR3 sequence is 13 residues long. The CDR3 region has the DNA TGTGCAAGTGTTGGAGGCAATTCCTACGAGCAGTACTTC. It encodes CASVGGNSYEQYF.

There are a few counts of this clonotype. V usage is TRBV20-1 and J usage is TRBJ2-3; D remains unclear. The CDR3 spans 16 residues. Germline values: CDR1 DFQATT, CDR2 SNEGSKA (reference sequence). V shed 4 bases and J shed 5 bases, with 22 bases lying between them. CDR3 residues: CSAKLPLGILKDTQYF. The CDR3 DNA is TGCAGTGCTAAGTTGCCCCTTGGCATTTTAAAAGATACGCAGTATTTT.

CDR3 loop: CASSLGSGSYNEQFF. CDR3 sequence (DNA): TGTGCCAGCAGCTTGGGTTCGGGATCCTACAATGAGCAGTTCTTC. V usage is TRBV5-4 and J usage is TRBJ2-1; D might be TRBD2 (5 bases). Per the germline V gene, CDR1 is SGHNT and CDR2 is YYREEE (reference sequence). V was pared by 0 bases and J by 1 base, with 8 bases between. The CDR3 totals 15 residues. The full variable domain, rest sourced from reference TRBV5-4 and TRBJ2-1, is ETGVTQSPTHLIKTRGQQVTLRCSSQSGHNTVSWYQQALGQGPQFIFQYYREEENGRGNFPPRFSGLQFPNYSSELNVNALELDDSALYLCASSLGSGSYNEQFFGPGTRLTVL.

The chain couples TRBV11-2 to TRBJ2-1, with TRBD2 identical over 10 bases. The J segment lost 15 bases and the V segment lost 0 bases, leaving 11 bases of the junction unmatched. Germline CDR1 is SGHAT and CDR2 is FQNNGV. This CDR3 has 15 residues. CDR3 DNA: TGTGCCAGCAGCTTAGAGGGACGCCGAGCGGGGGGGCCGTTCTTC. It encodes CASSLEGRRAGGPFF.

The CDR3 region is CASSPLAASNTGELFF. The CDR3 region has the DNA TGTGCCAGCAGTCCACTAGCGGCGAGTAACACCGGGGAGCTGTTTTTT. The V gene is TRBV27, the J gene TRBJ2-2; 8 bases are shared with TRBD2. V lost 5 bases and J lost 2; bases outside the gene matches: 7. There are 16 residues in the CDR3. Germline V lookup: CDR1 MNHEY, CDR2 SMNVEV (reference sequence).

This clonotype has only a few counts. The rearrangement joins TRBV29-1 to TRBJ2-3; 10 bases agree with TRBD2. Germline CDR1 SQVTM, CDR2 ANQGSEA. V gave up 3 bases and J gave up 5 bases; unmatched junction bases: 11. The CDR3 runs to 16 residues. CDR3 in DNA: TGCAGCGTTGATACCACCAGCGGGAGGGCCCTAGATACGCAGTATTTT. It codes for CSVDTTSGRALDTQYF.